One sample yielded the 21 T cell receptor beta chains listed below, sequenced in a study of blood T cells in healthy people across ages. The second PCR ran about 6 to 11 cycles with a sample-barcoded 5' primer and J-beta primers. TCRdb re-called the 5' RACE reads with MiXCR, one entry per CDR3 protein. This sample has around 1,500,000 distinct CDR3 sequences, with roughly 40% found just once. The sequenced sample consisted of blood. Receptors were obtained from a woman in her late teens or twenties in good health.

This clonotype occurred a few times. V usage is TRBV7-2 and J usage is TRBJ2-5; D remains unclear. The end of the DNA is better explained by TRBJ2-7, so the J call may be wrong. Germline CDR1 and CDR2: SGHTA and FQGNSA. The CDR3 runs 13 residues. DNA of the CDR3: TGTGCCAGCAGCTTGGGTTGGCGATACGAGCAGTACTTC. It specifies CASSLGWRYEQYF.

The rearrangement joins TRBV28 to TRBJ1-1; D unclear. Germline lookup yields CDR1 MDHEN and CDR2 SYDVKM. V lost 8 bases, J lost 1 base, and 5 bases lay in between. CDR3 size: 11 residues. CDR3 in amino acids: CASFTNTEAFF. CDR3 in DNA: TGTGCCAGCTTTACGAACACTGAAGCTTTCTTT.

DNA of the CDR3: TGTGCCAGCATGAATCCCTTAGCGGGGGGTTACGAGCAGTACTTC. As protein: CASMNPLAGGYEQYF. This chain links TRBV28 with TRBJ2-7; 10 nucleotides match TRBD2. The junction had 10 bases not matched to a gene; V was cut back by 7 bases and J by 4 bases. Per germline, CDR1 MDHEN and CDR2 SYDVKM. There are 15 residues in the CDR3.

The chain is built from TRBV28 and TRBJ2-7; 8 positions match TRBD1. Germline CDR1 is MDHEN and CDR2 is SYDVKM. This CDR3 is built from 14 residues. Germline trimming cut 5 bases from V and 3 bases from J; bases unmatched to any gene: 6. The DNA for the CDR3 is TGTGCCAGCAGTCCCTCGACAGGGGTCTACGAGCAGTACTTC. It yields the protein CASSPSTGVYEQYF.

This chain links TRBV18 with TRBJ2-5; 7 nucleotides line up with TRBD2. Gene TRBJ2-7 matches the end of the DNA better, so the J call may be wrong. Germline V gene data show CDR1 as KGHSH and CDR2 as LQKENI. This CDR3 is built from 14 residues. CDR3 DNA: TGTGCCAGCTCACCGGACGGTGTAGCGGGCGAGCAGTACTTC. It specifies CASSPDGVAGEQYF.

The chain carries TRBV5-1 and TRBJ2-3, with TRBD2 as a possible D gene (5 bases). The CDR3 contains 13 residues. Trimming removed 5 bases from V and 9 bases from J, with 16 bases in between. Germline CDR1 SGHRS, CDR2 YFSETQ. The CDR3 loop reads CASSLIGEITQYF. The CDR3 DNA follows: TGCGCCAGCAGTTTGATTGGGGAGATCACGCAGTATTTT.

CDR3 protein: CASSRTIGVNEQFF. CDR3 nucleotide sequence: TGTGCCAGCAGCCGGACGATAGGGGTGAATGAGCAGTTCTTC. This sequence joins TRBV6-1 and TRBJ2-1, with a weak D call TRBD1 (5 bases). The length of the CDR3 is 14 residues. From germline, CDR1 is MNHNS and CDR2 SASEGT. Trimming pared 6 bases from V and 7 bases from J, leaving 16 bases between.

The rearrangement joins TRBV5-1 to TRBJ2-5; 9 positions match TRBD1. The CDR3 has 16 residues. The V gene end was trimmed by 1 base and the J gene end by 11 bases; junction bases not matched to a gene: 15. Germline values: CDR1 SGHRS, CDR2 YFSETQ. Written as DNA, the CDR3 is TGCGCCAGCAGCTTGTCCGGGACAGGGTCCTACAATGAGCAGTACTTC. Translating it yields CASSLSGTGSYNEQYF.

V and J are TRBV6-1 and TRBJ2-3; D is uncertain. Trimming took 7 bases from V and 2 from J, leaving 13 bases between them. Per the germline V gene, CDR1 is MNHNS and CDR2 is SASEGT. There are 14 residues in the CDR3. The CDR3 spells CASTAARYTDTQYF. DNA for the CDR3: TGTGCCAGCACCGCTGCCCGATACACAGATACGCAGTATTTT.

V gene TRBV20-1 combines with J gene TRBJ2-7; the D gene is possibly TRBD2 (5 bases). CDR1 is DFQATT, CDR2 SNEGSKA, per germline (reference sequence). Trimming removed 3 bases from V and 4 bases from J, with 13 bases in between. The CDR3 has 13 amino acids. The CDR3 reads CSASSSDPYEQYF. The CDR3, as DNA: TGCAGTGCTAGTAGTAGCGACCCTTACGAGCAGTACTTC.

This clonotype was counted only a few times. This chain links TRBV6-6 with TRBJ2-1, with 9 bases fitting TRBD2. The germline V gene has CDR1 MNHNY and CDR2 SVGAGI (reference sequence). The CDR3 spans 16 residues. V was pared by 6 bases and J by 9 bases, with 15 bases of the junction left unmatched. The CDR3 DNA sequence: TGTGCCAGCAGCTCCCTCCCCCCGACTAGCGGAGTTGAGCAGTTCTTC. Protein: CASSSLPPTSGVEQFF.

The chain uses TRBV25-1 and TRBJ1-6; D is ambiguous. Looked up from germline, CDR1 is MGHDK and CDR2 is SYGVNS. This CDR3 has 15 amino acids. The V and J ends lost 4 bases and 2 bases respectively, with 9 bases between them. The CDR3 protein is CASSGLEPYNSPLHF. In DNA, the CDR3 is TGTGCCAGCAGTGGGCTTGAGCCCTATAATTCACCCCTCCACTTT.

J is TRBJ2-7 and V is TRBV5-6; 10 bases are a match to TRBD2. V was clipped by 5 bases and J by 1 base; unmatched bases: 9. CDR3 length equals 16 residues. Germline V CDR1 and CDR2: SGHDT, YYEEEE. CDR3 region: CASSSQRAGGSYEQYF. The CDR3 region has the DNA TGTGCCAGCAGTTCCCAGCGAGCGGGAGGGTCCTACGAGCAGTACTTC.

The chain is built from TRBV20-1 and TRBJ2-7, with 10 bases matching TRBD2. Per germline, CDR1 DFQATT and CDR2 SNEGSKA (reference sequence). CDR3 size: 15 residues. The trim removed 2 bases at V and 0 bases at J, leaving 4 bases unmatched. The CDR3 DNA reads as TGCAGTGCTAGATCTAGCGGGGGAAGCTCCTACGAGCAGTACTTC. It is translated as CSARSSGGSSYEQYF.

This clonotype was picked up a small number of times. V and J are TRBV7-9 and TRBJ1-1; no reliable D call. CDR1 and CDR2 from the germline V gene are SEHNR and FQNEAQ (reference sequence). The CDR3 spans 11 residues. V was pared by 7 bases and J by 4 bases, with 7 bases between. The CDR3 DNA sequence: TGTGCCAGCACCATCGTCACTGAAGCTTTCTTT. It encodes CASTIVTEAFF.

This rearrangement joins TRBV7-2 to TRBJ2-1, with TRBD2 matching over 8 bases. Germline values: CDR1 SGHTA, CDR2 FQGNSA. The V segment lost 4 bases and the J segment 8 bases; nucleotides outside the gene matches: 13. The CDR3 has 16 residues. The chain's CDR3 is CASSSSLAGGADEQFF. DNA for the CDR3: TGTGCCAGCAGCTCCAGTCTTGCGGGGGGAGCGGATGAGCAGTTCTTC.

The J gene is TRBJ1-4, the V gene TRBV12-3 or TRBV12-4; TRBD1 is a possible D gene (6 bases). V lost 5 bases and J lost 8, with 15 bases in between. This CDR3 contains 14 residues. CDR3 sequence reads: CASSRDTRGEKLFF. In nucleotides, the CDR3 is TGTGCCAGCAGTAGGGACACCCGGGGGGAAAAACTGTTTTTT.

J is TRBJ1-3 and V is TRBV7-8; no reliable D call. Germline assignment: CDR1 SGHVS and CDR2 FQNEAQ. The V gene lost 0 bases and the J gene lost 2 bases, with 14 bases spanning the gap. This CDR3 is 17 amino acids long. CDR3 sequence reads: CASSLAPGPRTGNTIYF. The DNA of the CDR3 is TGTGCCAGCAGCTTAGCTCCCGGACCCAGAACTGGAAACACCATATATTTT.

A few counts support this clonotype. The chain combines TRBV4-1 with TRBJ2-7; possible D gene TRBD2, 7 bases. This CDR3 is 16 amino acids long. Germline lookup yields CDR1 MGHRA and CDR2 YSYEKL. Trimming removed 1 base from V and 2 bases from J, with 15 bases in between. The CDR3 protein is CASSQVRGGAAYEQYF. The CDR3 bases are TGCGCCAGCAGCCAAGTCCGCGGGGGCGCGGCCTACGAGCAGTACTTC.

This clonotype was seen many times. The CDR3 coding sequence is TGTGCCATCAGTGGGGATCCTAGCAGAAGCACAGATACGCAGTATTTT. The encoded protein is CAISGDPSRSTDTQYF. The chain carries TRBV10-3 and TRBJ2-3, with TRBD2 as a possible D gene (5 bases). The germline V gene encodes CDR1 ENHRY and CDR2 SYGVKD. The CDR3 is 16 amino acids. Between the trimmed V and J ends, which lost 4 bases and 0 bases, there was a span of 14 bases.

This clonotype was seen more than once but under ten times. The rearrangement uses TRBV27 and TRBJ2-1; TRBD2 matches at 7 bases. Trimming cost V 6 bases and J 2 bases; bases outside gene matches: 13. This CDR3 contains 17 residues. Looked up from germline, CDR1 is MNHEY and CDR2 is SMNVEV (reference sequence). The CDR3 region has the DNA TGTGCCAGCAGAGGGTGGGGGGGGAAGACCCCCTACAATGAGCAGTTCTTC. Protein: CASRGWGGKTPYNEQFF.